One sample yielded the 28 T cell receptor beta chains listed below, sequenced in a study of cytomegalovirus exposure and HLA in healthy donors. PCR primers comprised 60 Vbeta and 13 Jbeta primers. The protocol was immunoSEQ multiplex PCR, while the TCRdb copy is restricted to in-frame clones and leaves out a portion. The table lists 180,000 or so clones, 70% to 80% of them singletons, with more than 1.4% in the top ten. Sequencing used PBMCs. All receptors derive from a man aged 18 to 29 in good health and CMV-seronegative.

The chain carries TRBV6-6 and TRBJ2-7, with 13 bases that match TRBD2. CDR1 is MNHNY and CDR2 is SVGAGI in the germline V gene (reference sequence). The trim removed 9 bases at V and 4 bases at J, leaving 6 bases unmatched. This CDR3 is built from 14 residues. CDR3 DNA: TGTGCCAGTTCGACTAGCGGGAGGCGGTACGAGCAGTACTTC. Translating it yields CASSTSGRRYEQYF.

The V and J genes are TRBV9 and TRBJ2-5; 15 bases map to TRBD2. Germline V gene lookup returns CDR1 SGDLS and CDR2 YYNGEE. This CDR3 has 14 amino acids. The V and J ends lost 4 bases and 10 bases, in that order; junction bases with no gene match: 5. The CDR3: CASSPGLAGGGQYF. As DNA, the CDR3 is TGTGCCAGCAGCCCCGGACTAGCGGGGGGGGGCCAGTACTTC.

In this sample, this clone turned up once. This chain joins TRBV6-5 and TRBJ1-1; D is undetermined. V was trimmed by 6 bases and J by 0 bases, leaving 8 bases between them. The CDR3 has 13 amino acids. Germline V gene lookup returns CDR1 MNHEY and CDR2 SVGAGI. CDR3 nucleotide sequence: TGTGCCAGCAGGGGCGCGATGAACACTGAAGCTTTCTTT. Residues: CASRGAMNTEAFF.

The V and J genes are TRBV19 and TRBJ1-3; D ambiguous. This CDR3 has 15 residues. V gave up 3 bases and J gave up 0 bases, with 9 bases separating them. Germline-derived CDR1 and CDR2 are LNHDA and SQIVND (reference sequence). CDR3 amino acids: CASSMGSFSGNTIYF. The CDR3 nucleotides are TGTGCCAGTAGTATGGGGAGCTTCTCTGGAAACACCATATATTTT.

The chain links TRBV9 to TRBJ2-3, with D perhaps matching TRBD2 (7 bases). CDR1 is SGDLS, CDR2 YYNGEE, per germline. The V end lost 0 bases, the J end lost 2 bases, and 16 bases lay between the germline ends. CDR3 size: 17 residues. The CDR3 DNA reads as TGTGCCAGCAGCGTAGCACGGCGGGGGCCCTCCACAGATACGCAGTATTTT. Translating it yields CASSVARRGPSTDTQYF.

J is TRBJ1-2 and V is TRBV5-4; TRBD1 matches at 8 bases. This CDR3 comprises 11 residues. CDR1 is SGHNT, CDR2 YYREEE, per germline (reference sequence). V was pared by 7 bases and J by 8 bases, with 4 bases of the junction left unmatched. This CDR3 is CASRAGGGYTF. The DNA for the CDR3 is TGTGCCAGCCGGGCAGGGGGCGGCTACACCTTC.

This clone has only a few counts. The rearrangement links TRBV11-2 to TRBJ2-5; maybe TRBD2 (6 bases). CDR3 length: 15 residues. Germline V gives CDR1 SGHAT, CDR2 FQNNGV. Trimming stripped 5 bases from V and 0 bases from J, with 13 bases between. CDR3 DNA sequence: TGTGCCAGCAGCCCCCACTGGGACTACCAAGAGACCCAGTACTTC. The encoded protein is CASSPHWDYQETQYF.

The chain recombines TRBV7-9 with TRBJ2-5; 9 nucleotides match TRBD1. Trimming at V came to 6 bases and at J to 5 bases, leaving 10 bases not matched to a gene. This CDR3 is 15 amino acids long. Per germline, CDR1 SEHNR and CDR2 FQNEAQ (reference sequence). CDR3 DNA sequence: TGTGCCAGCAGTCCACAGGGGGCAGTTGTGGAGACCCAGTACTTC. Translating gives CASSPQGAVVETQYF.

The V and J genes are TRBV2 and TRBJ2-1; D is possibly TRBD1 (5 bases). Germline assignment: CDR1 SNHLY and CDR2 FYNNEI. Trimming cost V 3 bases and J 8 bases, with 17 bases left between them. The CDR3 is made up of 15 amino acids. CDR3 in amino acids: CASSDNAAGIHEQFF. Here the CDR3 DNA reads TGTGCCAGCAGTGATAACGCCGCAGGGATCCATGAGCAGTTCTTC.

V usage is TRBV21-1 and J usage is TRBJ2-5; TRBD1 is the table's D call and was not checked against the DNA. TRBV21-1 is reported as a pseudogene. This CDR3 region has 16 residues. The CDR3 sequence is CASSKPPNRDQETQYF. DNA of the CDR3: TGTGCCAGCAGCAAACCTCCCAACAGGGATCAAGAGACCCAGTACTTC.

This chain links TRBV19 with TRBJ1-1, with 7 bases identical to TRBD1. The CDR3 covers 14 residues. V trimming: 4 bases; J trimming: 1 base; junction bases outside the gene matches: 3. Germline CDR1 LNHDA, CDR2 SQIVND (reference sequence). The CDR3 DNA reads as TGTGCCAGTAGTAGTGGGACAGCGAACACTGAAGCTTTCTTT. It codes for CASSSGTANTEAFF.

CDR3 nucleotide sequence: TGTGCCAGCTCACCACGGACAGGGGCATCCCTGAACACTGAAGCTTTCTTT. Its translation: CASSPRTGASLNTEAFF. V usage is TRBV18 and J usage is TRBJ1-1, with TRBD1 matching 9 bases. Germline-derived CDR1 and CDR2 are KGHSH and LQKENI. This CDR3 region has 17 residues. J was trimmed by 0 bases and V by 1 base; bases with no gene match: 6.

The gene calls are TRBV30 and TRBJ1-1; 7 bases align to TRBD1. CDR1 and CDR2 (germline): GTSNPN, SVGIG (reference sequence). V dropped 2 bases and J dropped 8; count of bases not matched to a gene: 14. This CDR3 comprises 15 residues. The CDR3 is CAWSRGTGTAQEAFF. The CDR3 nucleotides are TGTGCCTGGAGTCGGGGAACCGGGACAGCACAAGAAGCTTTCTTT.

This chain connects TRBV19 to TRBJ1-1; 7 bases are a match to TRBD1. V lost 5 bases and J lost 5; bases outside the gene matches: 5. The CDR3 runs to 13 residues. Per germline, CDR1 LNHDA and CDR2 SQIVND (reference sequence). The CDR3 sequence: CASSDRVGTEAFF. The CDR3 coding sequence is TGTGCCAGTAGTGACAGGGTGGGGACTGAAGCTTTCTTT.

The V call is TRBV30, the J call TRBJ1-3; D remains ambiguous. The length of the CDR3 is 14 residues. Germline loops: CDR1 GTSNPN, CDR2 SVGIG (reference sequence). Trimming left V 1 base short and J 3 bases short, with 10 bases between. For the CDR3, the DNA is TGTGCCTGGAGTGCACAACGAATTGGAAACACCATATATTTT. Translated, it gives CAWSAQRIGNTIYF. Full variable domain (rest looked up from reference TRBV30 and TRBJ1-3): SQTIHQWPATLVQPVGSPLSLECTVEGTSNPNLYWYRQAAGRGLQLLFYSVGIGQISSEVPQNLSASRPQDRQFILSSKKLLLSDSGFYLCAWSAQRIGNTIYFGEGSWLTVV.

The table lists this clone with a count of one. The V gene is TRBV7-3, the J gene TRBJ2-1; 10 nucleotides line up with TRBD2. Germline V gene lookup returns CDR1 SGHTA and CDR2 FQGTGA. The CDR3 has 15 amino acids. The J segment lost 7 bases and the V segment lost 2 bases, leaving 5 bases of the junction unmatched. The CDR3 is CASSLLAGVSNEQFF. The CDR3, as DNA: TGTGCCAGCAGCTTACTAGCGGGAGTGTCGAATGAGCAGTTCTTC.

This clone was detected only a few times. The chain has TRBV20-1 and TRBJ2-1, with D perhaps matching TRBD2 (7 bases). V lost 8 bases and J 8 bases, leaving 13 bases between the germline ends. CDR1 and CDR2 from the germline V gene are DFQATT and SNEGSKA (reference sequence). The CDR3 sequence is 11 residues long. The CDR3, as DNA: TGCAGTACAGGGAGGGTTGATGAGCAGTTCTTC. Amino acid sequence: CSTGRVDEQFF.

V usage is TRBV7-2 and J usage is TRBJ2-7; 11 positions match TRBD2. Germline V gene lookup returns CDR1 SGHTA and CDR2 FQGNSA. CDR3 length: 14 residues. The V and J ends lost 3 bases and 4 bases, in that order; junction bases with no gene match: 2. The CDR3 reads CASSFGTSGYEQYF. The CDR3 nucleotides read TGTGCCAGCAGCTTCGGGACTAGCGGTTACGAGCAGTACTTC. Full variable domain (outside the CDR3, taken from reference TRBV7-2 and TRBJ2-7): GAGVSQSPSNKVTEKGKDVELRCDPISGHTALYWYRQSLGQGLEFLIYFQGNSAPDKSGLPSDRFSAERTGGSVSTLTIQRTQQEDSAVYLCASSFGTSGYEQYFGPGTRLTVT.

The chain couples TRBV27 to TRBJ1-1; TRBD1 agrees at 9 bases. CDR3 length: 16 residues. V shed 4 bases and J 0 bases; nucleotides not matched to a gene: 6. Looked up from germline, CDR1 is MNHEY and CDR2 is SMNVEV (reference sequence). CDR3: CASSSIGTGLNTEAFF. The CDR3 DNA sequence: TGTGCCAGCAGTTCTATTGGGACAGGGTTGAACACTGAAGCTTTCTTT.

CDR3 region: CASTPSVLYNEQFF. CDR3 nucleotides: TGTGCCAGTACCCCTAGCGTGCTCTACAATGAGCAGTTCTTC. The chain has TRBV19 and TRBJ2-1, with D maybe TRBD2 (6 bases). The germline CDR1 and CDR2 sequences are LNHDA and SQIVND (reference sequence). This CDR3 has 14 residues. V was cut by 7 bases and J by 3 bases, with 13 bases left in between.

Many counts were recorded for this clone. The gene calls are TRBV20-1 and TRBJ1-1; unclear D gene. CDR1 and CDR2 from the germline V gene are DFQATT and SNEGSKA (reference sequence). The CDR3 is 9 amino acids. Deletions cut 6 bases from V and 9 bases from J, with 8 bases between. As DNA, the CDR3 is TGCAGTGCCGGTAACCAAGCTTTCTTT. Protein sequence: CSAGNQAFF.

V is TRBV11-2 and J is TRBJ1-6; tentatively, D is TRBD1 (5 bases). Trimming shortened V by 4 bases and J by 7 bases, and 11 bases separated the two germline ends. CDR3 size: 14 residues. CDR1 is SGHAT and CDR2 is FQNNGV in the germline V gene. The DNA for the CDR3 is TGTGCCAGCAGCTCTGGGGGGTGGAATTCACCCCTCCACTTT. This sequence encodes CASSSGGWNSPLHF.

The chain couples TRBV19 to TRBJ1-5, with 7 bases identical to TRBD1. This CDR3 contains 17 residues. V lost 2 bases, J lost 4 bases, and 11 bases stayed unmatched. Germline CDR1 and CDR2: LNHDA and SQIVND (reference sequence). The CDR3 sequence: CASSIRGTAVLNQPQHF. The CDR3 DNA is TGTGCCAGTAGTATAAGAGGGACAGCCGTCCTTAATCAGCCCCAGCATTTT.

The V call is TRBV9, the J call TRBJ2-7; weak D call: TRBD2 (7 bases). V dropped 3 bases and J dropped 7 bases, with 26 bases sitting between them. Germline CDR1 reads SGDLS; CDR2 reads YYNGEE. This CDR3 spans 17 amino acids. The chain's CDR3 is CASSAEGGTPGPWEQYF. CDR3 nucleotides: TGTGCCAGCAGCGCCGAGGGGGGGACTCCGGGGCCTTGGGAGCAGTACTTC.

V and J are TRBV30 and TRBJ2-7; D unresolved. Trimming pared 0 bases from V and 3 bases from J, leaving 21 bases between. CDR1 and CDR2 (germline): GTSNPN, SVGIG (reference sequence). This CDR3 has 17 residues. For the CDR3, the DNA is TGTGCCTGGAGTGTTGCTCTCGTCCCCCAACAAGTCTACGAGCAGTACTTC. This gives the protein CAWSVALVPQQVYEQYF.

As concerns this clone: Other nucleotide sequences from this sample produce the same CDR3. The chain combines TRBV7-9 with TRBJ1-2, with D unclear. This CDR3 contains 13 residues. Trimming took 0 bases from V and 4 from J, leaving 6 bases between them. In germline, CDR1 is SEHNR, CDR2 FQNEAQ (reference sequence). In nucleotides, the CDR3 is TGTGCCAGCAGCTTAGCGGCATCCTATGGCTACACCTTC. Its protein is CASSLAASYGYTF.

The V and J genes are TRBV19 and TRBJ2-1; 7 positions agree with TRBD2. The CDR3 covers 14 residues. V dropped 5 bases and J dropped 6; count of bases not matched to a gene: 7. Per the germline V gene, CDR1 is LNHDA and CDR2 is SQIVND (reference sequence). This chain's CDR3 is CASSPIAGPNEQFF. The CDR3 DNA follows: TGTGCCAGTAGTCCCATAGCGGGCCCCAATGAGCAGTTCTTC. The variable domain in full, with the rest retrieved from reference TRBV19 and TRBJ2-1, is DGGITQSPKYLFRKEGQNVTLSCEQNLNHDAMYWYRQDPGQGLRLIYYSQIVNDFQKGDIAEGYSVSREKKESFPLTVTSAQKNPTAFYLCASSPIAGPNEQFFGPGTRLTVL.

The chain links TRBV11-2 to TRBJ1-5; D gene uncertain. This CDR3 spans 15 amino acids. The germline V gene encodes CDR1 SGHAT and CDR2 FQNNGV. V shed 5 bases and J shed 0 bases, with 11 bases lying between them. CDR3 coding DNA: TGTGCCAGCAGCCGGGTTGTCCATAGCAATCAGCCCCAGCATTTT. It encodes CASSRVVHSNQPQHF. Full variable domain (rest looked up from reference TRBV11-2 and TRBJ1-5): EAGVAQSPRYKIIEKRQSVAFWCNPISGHATLYWYQQILGQGPKLLIQFQNNGVVDDSQLPKDRFSAERLKGVDSTLKIQPAKLEDSAVYLCASSRVVHSNQPQHFGDGTRLSIL.